This TCR beta chain was observed in a study of cytomegalovirus exposure and HLA in healthy donors. On the study more broadly: Among over 300 genotyped donors, roughly 81% fell in the Caucasian-associated ancestry cluster.

Germline lookup yields CDR1 SGHKS and CDR2 YYEKEE (reference sequence). The CDR3 length is 15 residues. Deletions cut 3 bases from V and 1 base from J, with 13 bases between. As concerns this clone: The antigen is unknown.

Findings and limits, study-wide: Excluded were some V segments that proved indistinguishable, including TRBV6-2 and TRBV6-3. Roughly uniform sequencing depth across donors was assumed, possibly incorrectly.

PCR employed 60 Vbeta and 13 Jbeta primers. Clones were sequenced by immunoSEQ multiplex PCR, and TCRdb holds only the in-frame ones, with some missing. The table records approximately 170,000 clones, around 85% of them present only once. This cohort consisted of healthy bone marrow donors. The receptor was derived from a man aged 45-60 years in good health and CMV-seropositive. Sequencing was done on a sample of PBMCs. J is TRBJ1-1 and V is TRBV5-5; possible D gene TRBD1, 6 bases. Here the CDR3 reads CASSSVGGGNTEAFF. As DNA, the CDR3 is TGTGCCAGCAGCTCGGTAGGGGGTGGGAACACTGAAGCTTTCTTT.